The 3 T cell receptor beta chains listed next were all sequenced from one sample in a study of shared clonotypes between healthy human individuals. Generated by immunoSEQ multiplex PCR, the TCRdb table keeps only in-frame clones and is missing some. The data contain hundreds of thousands of clones, around 67% of them seen just once; the ten biggest clones take up about 10%. The sequencing input was memory CD4+ T cells sorted from blood. Subset reported: CD45RA-negative fraction. These receptors all come from a man between 25 and 39 years old in good health.

Regarding this clone: Distinct nucleotide sequences in the sample also encode this CDR3. This chain joins TRBV2 and TRBJ2-1; tentatively, D is TRBD2 (5 bases). Germline V lookup: CDR1 SNHLY, CDR2 FYNNEI. V was clipped by 3 bases and J by 0 bases, with 9 bases between them. The CDR3 sequence is 15 residues long. The CDR3 here is CASSEGRSSYNEQFF. The DNA of the CDR3 is TGTGCCAGCAGTGAGGGGAGAAGCTCCTACAATGAGCAGTTCTTC.

With respect to this clone: The junction departs from germline at one end; a sequencing error may be responsible. The CDR3 loop is CASEPDPGQGAVLPNF. In DNA, the CDR3 is TGTGCCAGCGAGCCGGATCCGGGACAGGGGGCTGTTTTGCCCAACTTC. This chain joins TRBV2 and TRBJ2-5, with 12 bases identical to TRBD1. Germline V CDR1 and CDR2: SNHLY, FYNNEI. The CDR3 covers 16 residues.

The J gene is TRBJ2-1, the V gene TRBV11-3; 10 nucleotides align to TRBD2. Per the germline V gene, CDR1 is SGHNT and CDR2 is YENEEA. Germline trimming cut 4 bases from V and 12 bases from J; bases unmatched to any gene: 6. The CDR3 has 13 amino acids. The CDR3 bases are TGTGCCAGCAGCTGGACTAGCGGTACAGGGCAGTTCTTC. It codes for CASSWTSGTGQFF.